Below, 10 T cell receptor beta chains from the same sample are listed, as sequenced in a study of blood T cell repertoires in COVID-19. Measured with immunoSEQ multiplex PCR; TCRdb has only the in-frame clones, and not every one. Of roughly 100,000 clones listed, 87% are singletons. Sequencing used peripheral blood. These TCRs come from a woman aged 45-59 years with COVID-19, enrolled during active disease.

The V call is TRBV3-1 (or the pseudogene TRBV3-2), the J call TRBJ2-7; 7 bases fit TRBD2. The germline V gene has CDR1 LGHDT and CDR2 YNNKEL (reference sequence). J gave up 3 bases and V 2 bases, and 7 bases lay outside the gene matches. This CDR3 is 15 amino acids long. CDR3 coding DNA: TGTGCCAGCAGCCAAACTGCGGGAGTTGTCTACGAGCAGTACTTC. This encodes CASSQTAGVVYEQYF.

This rearrangement joins TRBV3-1 (or the pseudogene TRBV3-2) to TRBJ2-7, with 11 positions matching TRBD2. Germline assignment: CDR1 LGHDT and CDR2 YNNKEL (reference sequence). Unmatched junction bases numbered 11, after V lost 4 bases and J lost 6 bases. The CDR3 totals 16 residues. Written as DNA, the CDR3 is TGTGCCAGCAGCCCACAAAATAGCGGGGGGGCGGGCGAGCAGTACTTC. Encoded protein: CASSPQNSGGAGEQYF.

The J gene is TRBJ2-6, the V gene TRBV11-3; 9 positions agree with TRBD1. V lost 1 base to trimming and J lost 2 bases; unmatched junction nucleotides: 0. The CDR3 is 16 residues long. Germline-derived CDR1 and CDR2 are SGHNT and YENEEA. CDR3 amino acids: CASSLGTGAGANVLTF. The CDR3 nucleotides read TGTGCCAGCAGCTTAGGGACAGGGGCTGGGGCCAACGTCCTGACTTTC.

The chain joins TRBV10-2 to TRBJ2-1, with 7 bases that match TRBD1. V shed 5 bases, J shed 0 bases, and the junction held 1 base outside the gene matches. CDR1 WSHSY and CDR2 SAAADI come from the germline V gene. This CDR3 comprises 14 residues. In nucleotides, the CDR3 is TGCGCCAGCAGTCGGGACAGCTCCTACAATGAGCAGTTCTTC. Amino acids: CASSRDSSYNEQFF.

The chain has TRBV12-3 or TRBV12-4 and TRBJ1-4, with 7 bases identical to TRBD1. This CDR3 has 13 amino acids. The J segment lost 6 bases and the V segment lost 7 bases, leaving 5 bases of the junction unmatched. The CDR3 sequence is CASKRQGYEKLFF. The CDR3 nucleotides are TGTGCCAGCAAAAGACAGGGTTATGAAAAACTGTTTTTT.

The V and J genes are TRBV3-1 (or the pseudogene TRBV3-2) and TRBJ2-1; 7 bases are shared with TRBD2. In germline, CDR1 is LGHDT, CDR2 YNNKEL (reference sequence). V shed 3 bases and J 8 bases; nucleotides not matched to a gene: 1. The CDR3 contains 12 residues. The chain's CDR3 is CASSQTSHEQFF. DNA for the CDR3: TGTGCCAGCAGCCAGACTAGCCATGAGCAGTTCTTC.

This sequence joins TRBV12-5 and TRBJ2-2, with a possible D match to TRBD1 (6 bases). Trimming left V 0 bases short and J 5 bases short, with 7 bases between. Germline V lookup: CDR1 LGHNT, CDR2 FRNRAP. The CDR3 has 14 amino acids. In DNA form, the CDR3 reads TGTGCTAGTGGTTTGGTAAGGGGGACCGGGGAGCTGTTTTTT. Protein: CASGLVRGTGELFF.

The V call is TRBV2, the J call TRBJ1-6; D ambiguous. V was cut by 7 bases and J by 7 bases, with 11 bases left in between. The CDR3 loop spans 13 amino acids. Looked up from germline, CDR1 is SNHLY and CDR2 is FYNNEI. CDR3 nucleotides: TGTGCCAGCAAGGCGGACTGGAATTCACCCCTCCACTTT. Translation gives CASKADWNSPLHF.

J is TRBJ2-3 and V is TRBV13; perhaps TRBD1 as D (6 bases). Trimming removed 5 bases at V and 4 bases at J, with 10 bases between. The CDR3 has 13 residues. The V gene's germline CDR1 is PRHDT and CDR2 FYEKMQ (reference sequence). The CDR3 is CASSPQGADTQYF. DNA for the CDR3: TGTGCCAGCAGCCCACAGGGAGCAGATACGCAGTATTTT.

The chain recombines TRBV12-3 or TRBV12-4 with TRBJ2-3; D perhaps matches TRBD1 (6 bases). The CDR3 is 11 amino acids. The V end was cut by 7 bases, the J end by 5 bases, with 7 bases between. As DNA, the CDR3 is TGTGCCAGCACAGGGGAAGATACGCAGTATTTT. Translation gives CASTGEDTQYF.